These 3 T cell receptor beta chains came from one sample sequenced in a study of cytomegalovirus exposure and HLA in healthy donors. The PCR had 60 Vbeta and 13 Jbeta primers. Profiled with immunoSEQ multiplex PCR; TCRdb holds only in-frame clones, not every one. The sample has approximately 220,000 clones, about 81% seen once. Material: PBMCs. These receptors were obtained from a man in his forties or fifties in good health and CMV-seropositive.

The genes are TRBV6-5 and TRBJ1-2; 8 bases align to TRBD1. J gave up 4 bases and V 5 bases, and 6 bases lay outside the gene matches. CDR1 is MNHEY and CDR2 is SVGAGI in the germline V gene. The CDR3 length is 14 residues. CDR3 amino acids: CASSSTGGSYGYTF. DNA of the CDR3: TGTGCCAGCAGTAGCACAGGGGGTAGCTATGGCTACACCTTC.

The count of this clone is one. The chain joins TRBV9 to TRBJ1-1; D unresolved. This CDR3 has 15 amino acids. Germline CDR1 is SGDLS and CDR2 is YYNGEE. Trimming removed 0 bases from V and 0 bases from J, with 9 bases in between. The CDR3 DNA sequence: TGTGCCAGCAGCGTAGCTTCGGACTTGAACACTGAAGCTTTCTTT. It encodes CASSVASDLNTEAFF.

The V and J genes are TRBV6-1 and TRBJ1-2; D is ambiguous. Trimming shortened V by 3 bases and J by 6 bases, and 2 bases separated the two germline ends. The CDR3 length is 10 residues. The germline V gene encodes CDR1 MNHNS and CDR2 SASEGT. The CDR3 loop is CASSDNGYTF. The CDR3 DNA reads TGTGCCAGCAGTGATAATGGCTACACCTTC.